The source of this T cell receptor beta chain is a study of blood T cell repertoires in COVID-19. Study context: Donors in the United States, Italy and Spain gave samples during acute or convalescent COVID-19. The analysed material was cDNA or gDNA that came from T cells, B-cell-depleted T cells, or PBMCs.

This CDR3 comprises 15 residues. Per the germline V gene, CDR1 is GTSNPN and CDR2 is SVGIG (reference sequence). V was cut by 3 bases and J by 6 bases, with 20 bases left in between. In the authors' workflow: Reference gene primer amplification gave estimated nucleated cell counts. TCRdb's copy holds only in-frame clones and misses some; the assay was immunoSEQ multiplex PCR. V, J and clone size were drawn from that table, and D and trimming were deduced from the DNA. The sample has roughly 220,000 clones, approximately 81% seen once. This TCR was sampled from a woman aged 55-75 years who had recovered from COVID-19. The specimen sequenced was peripheral blood. The chain has TRBV30 and TRBJ1-1; possibly TRBD1 for D (5 bases). For the CDR3, the DNA is TGTGCCTGGAGCATTCCCGGGAGGGAGGGGCCTGAAGCTTTCTTT. Protein product: CAWSIPGREGPEAFF.